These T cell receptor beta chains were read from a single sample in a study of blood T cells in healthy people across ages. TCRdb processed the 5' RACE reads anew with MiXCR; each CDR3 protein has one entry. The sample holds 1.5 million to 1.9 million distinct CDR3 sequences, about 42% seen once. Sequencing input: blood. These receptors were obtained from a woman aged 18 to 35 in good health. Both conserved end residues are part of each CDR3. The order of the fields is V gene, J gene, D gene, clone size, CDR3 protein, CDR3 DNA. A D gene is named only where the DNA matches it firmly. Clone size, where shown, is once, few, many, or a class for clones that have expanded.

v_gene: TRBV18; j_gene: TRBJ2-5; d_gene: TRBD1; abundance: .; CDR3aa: CASSPTIVTGASHEQYF; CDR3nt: TGTGCCAGCTCACCTACGATAGTTACAGGGGCCTCTCATGAGCAGTACTTC
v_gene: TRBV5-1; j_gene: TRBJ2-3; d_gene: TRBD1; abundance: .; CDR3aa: CASSSGQGLNTQYF; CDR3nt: TGCGCCAGCAGCTCCGGACAGGGGTTGAATACGCAGTATTTT
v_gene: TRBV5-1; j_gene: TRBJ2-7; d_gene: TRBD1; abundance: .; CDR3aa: CASSLNPFLSGTGRTNEQYF; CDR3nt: TGCGCCAGCAGCTTGAACCCCTTTTTGTCCGGGACAGGGCGGACCAATGAGCAGTACTTC
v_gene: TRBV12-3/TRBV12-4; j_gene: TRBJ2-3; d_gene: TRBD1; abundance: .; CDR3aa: CASSLRGTDAQYF; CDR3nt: TGTGCCAGCAGTCTCAGGGGGACAGATGCGCAGTATTTT
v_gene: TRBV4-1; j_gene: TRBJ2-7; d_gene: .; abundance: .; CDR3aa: CASSPKGVPSTYEQYF; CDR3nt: TGCGCCAGCAGCCCCAAAGGAGTGCCTTCAACCTACGAGCAGTACTTC
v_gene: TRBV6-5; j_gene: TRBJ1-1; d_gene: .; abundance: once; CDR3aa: CASTHSGLLNTEAFF; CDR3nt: TGTGCCAGCACCCACTCAGGGTTGCTGAACACTGAAGCTTTCTTT
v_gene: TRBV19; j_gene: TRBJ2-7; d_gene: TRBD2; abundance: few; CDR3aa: CASALADGVYEQYF; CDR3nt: TGTGCCAGTGCACTAGCGGATGGTGTCTACGAGCAGTACTTC
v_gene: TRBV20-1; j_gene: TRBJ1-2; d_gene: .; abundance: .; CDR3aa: CSALQQGVGYGYTF; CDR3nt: TGCAGTGCGCTTCAACAGGGTGTGGGCTATGGCTACACCTTC
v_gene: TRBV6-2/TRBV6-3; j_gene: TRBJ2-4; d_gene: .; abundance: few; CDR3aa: CASSYSSGQHIAKNIQYF; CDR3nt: TGTGCCAGCAGTTACTCCTCAGGACAGCATATAGCCAAAAACATTCAGTACTTC
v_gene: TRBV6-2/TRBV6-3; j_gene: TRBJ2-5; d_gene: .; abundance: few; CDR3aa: CASSQRRGETQYF; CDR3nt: TGTGCCAGCAGTCAGCGGAGGGGAGAGACCCAGTACTTC
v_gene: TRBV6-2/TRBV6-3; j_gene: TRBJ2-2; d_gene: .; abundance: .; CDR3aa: CASTAWAGANTGELFF; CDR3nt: TGTGCCAGCACCGCTTGGGCAGGAGCTAACACCGGGGAGCTGTTTTTT
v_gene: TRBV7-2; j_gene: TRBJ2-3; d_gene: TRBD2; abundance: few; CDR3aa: CASSPSSGTSTDTQYF; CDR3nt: TGTGCCAGCAGCCCGTCTAGCGGAACGAGCACAGATACGCAGTATTTT
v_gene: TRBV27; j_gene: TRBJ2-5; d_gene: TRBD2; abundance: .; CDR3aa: CASSLYGTSGGSQYF; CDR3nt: TGTGCCAGCAGTTTATACGGGACTAGCGGGGGTTCCCAGTACTTC
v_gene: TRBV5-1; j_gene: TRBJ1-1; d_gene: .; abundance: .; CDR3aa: CASSSLGYTEAFF; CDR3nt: TGCGCCAGCAGCTCGCTCGGGTACACTGAAGCTTTCTTT
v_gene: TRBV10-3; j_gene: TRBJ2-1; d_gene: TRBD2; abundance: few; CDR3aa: CAISEPGLVPYYNEQFF; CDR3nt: TGTGCCATCAGTGAGCCGGGACTAGTCCCTTACTACAATGAGCAGTTCTTC
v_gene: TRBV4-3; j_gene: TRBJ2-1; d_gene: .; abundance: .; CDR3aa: CASSQDRVGSYNEQFF; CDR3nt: TGCGCCAGCAGCCAAGATCGGGTCGGCTCCTACAATGAGCAGTTCTTC
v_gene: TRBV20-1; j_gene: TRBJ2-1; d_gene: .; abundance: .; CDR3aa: CSAPTTNEQFF; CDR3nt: TGCAGTGCTCCGACTACGAATGAGCAGTTCTTC